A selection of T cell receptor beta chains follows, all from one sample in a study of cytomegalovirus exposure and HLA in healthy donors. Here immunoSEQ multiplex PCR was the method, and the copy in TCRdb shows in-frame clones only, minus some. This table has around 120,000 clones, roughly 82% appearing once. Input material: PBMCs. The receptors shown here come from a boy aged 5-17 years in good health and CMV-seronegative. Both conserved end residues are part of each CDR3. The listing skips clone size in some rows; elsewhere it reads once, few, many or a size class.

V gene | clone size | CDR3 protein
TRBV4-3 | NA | CASSSGRGSSYEQYF
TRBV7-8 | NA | CASSLTGKYNEQFF
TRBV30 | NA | CAWSVDRARGYF
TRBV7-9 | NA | CASRQILGGEQFF
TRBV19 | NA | CASRIAGEETQYF
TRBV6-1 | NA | CASSDGQGDNSPLHF
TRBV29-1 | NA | CSVEGAGIETQYF
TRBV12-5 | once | CASGADYSTDTQYF
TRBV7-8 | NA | CASSPLAEYSYNEQFF
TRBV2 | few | CASSEVAASGKIAKNIQYF
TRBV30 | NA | CAWSVQGIGNTIYF
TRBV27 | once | CASSIWTGAYTGELFF
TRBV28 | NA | CASSLMRAAQSNTEAFF
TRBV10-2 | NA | CASRDLSGGRTLRAKNIQYF
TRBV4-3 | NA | CASSQEGQREYEYEQFF
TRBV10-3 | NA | CASRDRELNTEAFF
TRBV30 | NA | CASDPSGTSGREQYF
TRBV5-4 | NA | CASSLEDRSYGYTF
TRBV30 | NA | CAWSVGTGTGNEQYF
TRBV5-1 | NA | CASSYTGGEKLFF
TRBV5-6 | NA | CASSFEAGSYEQYF
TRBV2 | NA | CASHARPGAGNEQFF
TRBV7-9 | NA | CSSSNDRGEGGELFF
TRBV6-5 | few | CASRRTVSSYEQYF
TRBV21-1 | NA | CASSKDRRGVGYTF
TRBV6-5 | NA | CASSLTSGGPVGELFF
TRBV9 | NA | CASSVLTSGPQETQYF
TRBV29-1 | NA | CSVDAENYNEQFF
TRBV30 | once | CAWSPTRRGQETQYF
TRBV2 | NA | CASSKTSGGEQFF
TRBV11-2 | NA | CASSFGSSGRETQYF
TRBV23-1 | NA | CASPLPEAFF
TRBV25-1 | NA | CASSEFTRETQYF
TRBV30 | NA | CAWSPMVAFSTDTQYF
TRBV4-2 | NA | CASSQGDRGTNYGYTF
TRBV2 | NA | CASSELTGSYEQYF
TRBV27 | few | CASSLTGGNEKLFF
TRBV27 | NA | CASSLSLWAPSNEQFF
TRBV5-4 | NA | CASSVNGARTDTQYF
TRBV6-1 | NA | CAIPGQGGITEAFF
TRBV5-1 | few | CASSQSRLAGARRNEQFF
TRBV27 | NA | CASSLSMARATNEKLFF
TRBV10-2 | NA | CASRRTGTGDYGYTF
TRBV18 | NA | CASSPTGADEKLFF
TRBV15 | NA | CATSTLFRDRGLDNEQFF
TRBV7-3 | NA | CASSTALLAQNTGELFF
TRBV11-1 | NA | CASSSEWSYEQYF
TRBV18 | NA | CASSSLGQGNVNTQYF
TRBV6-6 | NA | CASSYSPGGGTEAFF
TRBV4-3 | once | CASSISGLAGHNEQFF
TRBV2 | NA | CASDGEDGTGELFF
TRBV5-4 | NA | CASSLAGTGITYEQYF
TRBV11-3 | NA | CASSTGLAGAGELFF
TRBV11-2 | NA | CASRWRELNEQFF
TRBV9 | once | CASSVSGLVADTQYF
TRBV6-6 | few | CASSPTRQNSYEQYF
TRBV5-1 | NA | CASSLGLAGGPFSEQFF
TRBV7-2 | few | CASSSTSGIGDTQYF
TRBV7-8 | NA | CASSLARRQDDGYTF